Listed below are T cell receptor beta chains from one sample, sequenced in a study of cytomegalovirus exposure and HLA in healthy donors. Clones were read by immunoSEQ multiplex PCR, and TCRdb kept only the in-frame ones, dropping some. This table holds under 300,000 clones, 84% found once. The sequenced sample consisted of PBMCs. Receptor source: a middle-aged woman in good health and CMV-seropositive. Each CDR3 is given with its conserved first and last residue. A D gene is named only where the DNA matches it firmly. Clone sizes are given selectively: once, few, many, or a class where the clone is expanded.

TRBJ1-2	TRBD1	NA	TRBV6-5	TGTGCCAGCAGTTACGACCACAGGGGTTCTAACTATGGCTACACCTTC	CASSYDHRGSNYGYTF
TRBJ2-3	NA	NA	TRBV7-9	TGTGCCAGCAGCACTAGTGGGGGCTACACAGATACGCAGTATTTT	CASSTSGGYTDTQYF
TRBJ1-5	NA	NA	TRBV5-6	TGTGCCAGCAGCTTGAGGACAGTTACTAGCAATCAGCCCCAGCATTTT	CASSLRTVTSNQPQHF
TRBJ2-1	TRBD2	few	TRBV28	TGTGCCAGCAGTCACTCTAGCGGGAGGGCCAATGAGCAGTTCTTC	CASSHSSGRANEQFF
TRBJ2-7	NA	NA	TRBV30	TGTGCCTGGAGACGAGGCGGTCTCGGGTCCGAGCAGTACTTC	CAWRRGGLGSEQYF
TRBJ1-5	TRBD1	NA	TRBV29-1	TGCAGCGTCGGGACAGGGGCGTGGAATCAGCCCCAGCATTTT	CSVGTGAWNQPQHF
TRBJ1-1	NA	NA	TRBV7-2	TGTGCCAGCAGCTTATTACGAGCTGAAGCTTTCTTT	CASSLLRAEAFF
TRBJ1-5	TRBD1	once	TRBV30	TGTGCCTGGAGGGAGACAGGGGTCCATCAGCCCCAGCATTTT	CAWRETGVHQPQHF
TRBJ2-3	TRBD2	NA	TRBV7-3	TGTGCCAGCAGCTTACTCGGAGCAGCGGGGTTCACAGATACGCAGTATTTT	CASSLLGAAGFTDTQYF
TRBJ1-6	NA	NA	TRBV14	TGTGCCAGCAGCCAAGATAGCGGATCTCTGCCACCCCTCCACTTT	CASSQDSGSLPPLHF
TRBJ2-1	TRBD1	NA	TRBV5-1	TGCGCCAGCAGCTTGGACAGGGGCCAAACCTACAATGAGCAGTTCTTC	CASSLDRGQTYNEQFF